This TCR beta chain is from a study of shared clonotypes between healthy human individuals. About the study: CD8 memory received one plate per donor, CD8 naive two, CD4 memory three and CD4 naive three. Study observations and caveats: Sampling was confined to blood; repertoires within tissues likely differ. Several donors held about 4.6% of naive CD4 clonotypes in common. Rarefaction demonstrated incomplete sorted-subset sequencing despite large depth.

Sequencing was performed with immunoSEQ multiplex PCR; in TCRdb, only in-frame clones are kept and a portion is missing. The sample consists of roughly 2,000,000 clones, around 93% of them appearing once. Terminally differentiated effector memory CD45RA+ cells were excluded from the naive CD8 cells, which were CD45RO-negative and positively selected for CCR7. A note on this clone: Its antigen is undetermined.

V shed 0 bases, J shed 2 bases, and the junction held 6 bases outside the gene matches. CDR1 and CDR2 (germline): SGHAT, FQNNGV. There are 16 residues in the CDR3. The V call is TRBV11-2, the J call TRBJ2-7; 8 nucleotides match TRBD2. This receptor was obtained from a young man in good health. Some clones in this sample may be carry-over from other donors' samples. Sample: naive CD8+ T cells from PBMCs. The CDR3 region is CASSLDVAAGAYEQYF. CDR3 coding DNA: TGTGCCAGCAGCTTAGATGTGGCAGCGGGAGCCTACGAGCAGTACTTC. Complete variable domain (other parts from reference TRBV11-2 and TRBJ2-7): EAGVAQSPRYKIIEKRQSVAFWCNPISGHATLYWYQQILGQGPKLLIQFQNNGVVDDSQLPKDRFSAERLKGVDSTLKIQPAKLEDSAVYLCASSLDVAAGAYEQYFGPGTRLTVT.